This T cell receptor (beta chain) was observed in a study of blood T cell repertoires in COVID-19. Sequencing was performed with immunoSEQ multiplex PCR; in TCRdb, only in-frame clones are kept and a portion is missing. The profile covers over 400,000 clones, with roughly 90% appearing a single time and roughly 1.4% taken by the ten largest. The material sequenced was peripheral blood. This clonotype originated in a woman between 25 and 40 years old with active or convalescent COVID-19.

For the CDR3, the DNA is TGTGCCAGCAGCTTAGGACAGGGGTACGATGAGCAGTTCTTC. Protein product: CASSLGQGYDEQFF. V usage is TRBV11-3 and J usage is TRBJ2-1; 8 nucleotides align to TRBD1. The V gene end was trimmed by 1 base and the J gene end by 8 bases; junction bases not matched to a gene: 4. The CDR3 totals 14 residues. The germline V gene encodes CDR1 SGHNT and CDR2 YENEEA. Combining the CDR3 with reference TRBV11-3 and TRBJ2-1 gives the whole variable domain EAGVVQSPRYKIIEKKQPVAFWCNPISGHNTLYWYLQNLGQGPELLIRYENEEAVDDSQLPKDRFSAERLKGVDSTLKIQPAELGDSAVYLCASSLGQGYDEQFFGPGTRLTVL.